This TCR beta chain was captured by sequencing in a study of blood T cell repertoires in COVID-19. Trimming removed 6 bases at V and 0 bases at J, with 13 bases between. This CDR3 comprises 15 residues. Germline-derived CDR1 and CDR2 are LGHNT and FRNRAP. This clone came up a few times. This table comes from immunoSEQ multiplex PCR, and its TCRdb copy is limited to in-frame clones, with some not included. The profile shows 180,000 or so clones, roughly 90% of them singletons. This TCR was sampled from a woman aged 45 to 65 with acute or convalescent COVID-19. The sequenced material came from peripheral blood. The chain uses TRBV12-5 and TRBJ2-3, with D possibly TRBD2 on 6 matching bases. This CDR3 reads CASGPGLVSTDTQYF. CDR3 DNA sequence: TGTGCTAGTGGCCCGGGACTCGTTAGCACAGATACGCAGTATTTT.